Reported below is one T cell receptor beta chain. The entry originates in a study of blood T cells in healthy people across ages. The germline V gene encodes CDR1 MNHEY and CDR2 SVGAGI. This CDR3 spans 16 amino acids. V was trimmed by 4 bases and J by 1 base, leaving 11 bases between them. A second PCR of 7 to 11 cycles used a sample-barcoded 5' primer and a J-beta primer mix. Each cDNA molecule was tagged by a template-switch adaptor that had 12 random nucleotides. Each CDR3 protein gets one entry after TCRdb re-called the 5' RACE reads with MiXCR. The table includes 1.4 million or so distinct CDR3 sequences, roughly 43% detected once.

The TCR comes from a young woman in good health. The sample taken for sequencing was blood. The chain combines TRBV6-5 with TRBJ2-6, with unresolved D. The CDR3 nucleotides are TGTGCCAGCAGTTCCCACCGAGCGTCTGGGGCCAACGTCCTGACTTTC. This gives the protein CASSSHRASGANVLTF.